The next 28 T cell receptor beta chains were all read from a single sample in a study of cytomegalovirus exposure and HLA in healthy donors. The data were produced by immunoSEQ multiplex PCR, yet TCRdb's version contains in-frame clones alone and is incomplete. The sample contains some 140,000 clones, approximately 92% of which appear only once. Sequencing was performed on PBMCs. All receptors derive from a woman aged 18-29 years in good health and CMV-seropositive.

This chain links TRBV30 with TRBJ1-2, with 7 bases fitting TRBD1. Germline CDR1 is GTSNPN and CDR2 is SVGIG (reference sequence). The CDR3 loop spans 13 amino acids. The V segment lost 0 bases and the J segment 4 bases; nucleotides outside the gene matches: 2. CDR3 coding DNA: TGTGCCTGGAGTGTAGGGACAGCCTATGGCTACACCTTC. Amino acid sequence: CAWSVGTAYGYTF.

DNA for the CDR3: TGTGCCAGCAGCTCCACGGCGGGGGGATCTTACAATGAGCAGTTCTTC. Protein sequence: CASSSTAGGSYNEQFF. The chain carries TRBV9 and TRBJ2-1; 8 bases are shared with TRBD2. CDR3 size: 16 residues. The trim removed 4 bases at V and 4 bases at J, leaving 10 bases unmatched. Germline-derived CDR1 and CDR2 are SGDLS and YYNGEE.

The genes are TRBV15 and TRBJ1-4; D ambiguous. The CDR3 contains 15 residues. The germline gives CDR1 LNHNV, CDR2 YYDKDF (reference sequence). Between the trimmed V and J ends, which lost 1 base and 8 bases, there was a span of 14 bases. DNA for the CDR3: TGTGCCACCAGCAGAGGGCCGGGTTCGCGGGAAAAACTGTTTTTT. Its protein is CATSRGPGSREKLFF. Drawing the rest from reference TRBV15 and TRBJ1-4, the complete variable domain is DAMVIQNPRYQVTQFGKPVTLSCSQTLNHNVMYWYQQKSSQAPKLLFHYYDKDFNNEADTPDNFQSRRPNTSFCFLDIRSPGLGDTAMYLCATSRGPGSREKLFFGSGTQLSVL.

This CDR3 reads CASSQTGWSTGELFF. For the CDR3, the DNA is TGTGCCAGCAGCCAAACAGGGTGGAGTACCGGGGAGCTGTTTTTT. This chain joins TRBV7-9 and TRBJ2-2, with D possibly being TRBD1 (6 bases). Between the trimmed V and J ends, which lost 5 bases and 5 bases, there was a span of 15 bases. Germline lookup yields CDR1 SEHNR and CDR2 FQNEAQ (reference sequence). The CDR3 covers 15 residues. Looking up the rest from reference TRBV7-9 and TRBJ2-2 gives the full variable domain: DTGVSQNPRHKITKRGQNVTFRCDPISEHNRLYWYRQTLGQGPEFLTYFQNEAQLEKSRLLSDRFSAERPKGSFSTLEIQRTEQGDSAMYLCASSQTGWSTGELFFGEGSRLTVL.

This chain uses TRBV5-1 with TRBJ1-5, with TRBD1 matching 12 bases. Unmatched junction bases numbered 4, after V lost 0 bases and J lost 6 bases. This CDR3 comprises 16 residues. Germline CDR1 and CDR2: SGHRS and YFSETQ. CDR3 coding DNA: TGCGCCAGCAGCTTGGCGGGGACAGGGGGCGGTCAGCCCCAGCATTTT. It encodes CASSLAGTGGGQPQHF.

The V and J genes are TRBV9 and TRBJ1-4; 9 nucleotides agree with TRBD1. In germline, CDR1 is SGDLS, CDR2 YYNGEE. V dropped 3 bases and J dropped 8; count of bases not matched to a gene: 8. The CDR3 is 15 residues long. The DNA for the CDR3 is TGTGCCAGCAGCGATACAGGGGGCGGGAAGGAAAAACTGTTTTTT. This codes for CASSDTGGGKEKLFF.

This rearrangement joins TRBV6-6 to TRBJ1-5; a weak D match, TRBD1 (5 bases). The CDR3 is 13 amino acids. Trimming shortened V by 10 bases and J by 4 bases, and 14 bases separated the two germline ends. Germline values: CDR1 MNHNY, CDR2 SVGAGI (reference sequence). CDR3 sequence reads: CATDTGANQPQHF. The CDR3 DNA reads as TGTGCCACCGATACAGGCGCAAATCAGCCCCAGCATTTT.

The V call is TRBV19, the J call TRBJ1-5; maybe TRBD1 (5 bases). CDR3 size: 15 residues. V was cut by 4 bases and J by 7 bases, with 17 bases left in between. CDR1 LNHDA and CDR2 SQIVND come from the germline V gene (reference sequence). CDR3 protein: CASSKGRQGEQPQHF. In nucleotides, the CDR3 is TGTGCCAGTAGTAAAGGGAGGCAGGGAGAACAGCCCCAGCATTTT.

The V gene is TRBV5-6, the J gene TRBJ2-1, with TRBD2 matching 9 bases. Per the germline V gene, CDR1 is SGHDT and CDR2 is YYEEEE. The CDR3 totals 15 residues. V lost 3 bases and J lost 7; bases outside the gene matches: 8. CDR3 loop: CASSSGTSLWNEQFF. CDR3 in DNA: TGTGCCAGCAGCTCCGGGACTAGCCTGTGGAATGAGCAGTTCTTC.

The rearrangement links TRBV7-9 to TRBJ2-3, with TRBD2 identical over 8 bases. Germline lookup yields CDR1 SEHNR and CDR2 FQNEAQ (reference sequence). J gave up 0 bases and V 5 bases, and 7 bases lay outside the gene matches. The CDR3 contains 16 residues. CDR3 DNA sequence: TGTGCCAGCAGCCCTCCTCCTAGCGGGAGCACAGATACGCAGTATTTT. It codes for CASSPPPSGSTDTQYF.

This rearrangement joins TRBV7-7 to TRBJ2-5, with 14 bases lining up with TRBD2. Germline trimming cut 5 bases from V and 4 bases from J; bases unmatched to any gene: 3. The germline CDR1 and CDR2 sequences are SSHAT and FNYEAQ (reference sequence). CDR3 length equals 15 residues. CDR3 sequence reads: CASSPGLAGAETQYF. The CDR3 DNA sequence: TGTGCCAGCAGCCCGGGACTAGCGGGGGCAGAGACCCAGTACTTC. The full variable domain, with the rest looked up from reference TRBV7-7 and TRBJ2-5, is GAGVSQSPRYKVTKRGQDVTLRCDPISSHATLYWYQQALGQGPEFLTYFNYEAQPDKSGLPSDRFSAERPEGSISTLTIQRTEQRDSAMYRCASSPGLAGAETQYFGPGTRLLVL.

CDR3: CASSTGARQPQHF. The DNA of the CDR3 is TGTGCCAGTAGCACTGGGGCGAGACAGCCCCAGCATTTT. The rearrangement joins TRBV19 to TRBJ1-5; the D gene is possibly TRBD1 (5 bases). The CDR3 consists of 13 residues. CDR1 and CDR2 (germline): LNHDA, SQIVND (reference sequence). V dropped 6 bases and J dropped 7 bases, with 13 bases sitting between them.

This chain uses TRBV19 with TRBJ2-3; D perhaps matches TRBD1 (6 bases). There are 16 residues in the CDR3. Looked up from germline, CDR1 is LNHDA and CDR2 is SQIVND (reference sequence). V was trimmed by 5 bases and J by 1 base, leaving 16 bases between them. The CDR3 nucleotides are TGTGCCAGTAGTTTCCGGACAGCCAGGGGCACAGATACGCAGTATTTT. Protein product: CASSFRTARGTDTQYF.

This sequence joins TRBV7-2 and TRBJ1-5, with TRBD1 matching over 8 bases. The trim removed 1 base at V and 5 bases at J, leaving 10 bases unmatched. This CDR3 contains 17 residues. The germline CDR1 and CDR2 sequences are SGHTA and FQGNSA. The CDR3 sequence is CASSLVAVRRGHQPQHF. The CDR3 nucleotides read TGTGCCAGCAGCTTAGTGGCCGTTCGCAGGGGGCATCAGCCCCAGCATTTT.

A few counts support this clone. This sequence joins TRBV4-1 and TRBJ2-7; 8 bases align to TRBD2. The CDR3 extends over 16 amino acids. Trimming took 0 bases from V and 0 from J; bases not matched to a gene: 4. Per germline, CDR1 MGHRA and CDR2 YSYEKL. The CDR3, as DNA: TGCGCCAGCAGCCAAGAGGGGCTAGCGGGCTCCTACGAGCAGTACTTC. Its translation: CASSQEGLAGSYEQYF.

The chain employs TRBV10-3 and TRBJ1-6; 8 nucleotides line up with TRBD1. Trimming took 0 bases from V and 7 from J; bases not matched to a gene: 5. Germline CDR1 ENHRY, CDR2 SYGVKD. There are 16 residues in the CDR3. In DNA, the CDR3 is TGTGCCATCAGTGAGTCGGGCCAGGGGGCCAATTCACCCCTCCACTTT. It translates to CAISESGQGANSPLHF.

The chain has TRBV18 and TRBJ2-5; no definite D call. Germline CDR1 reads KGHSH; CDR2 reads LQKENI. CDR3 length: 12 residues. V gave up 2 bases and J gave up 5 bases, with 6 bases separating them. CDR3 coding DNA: TGTGCCAGCTCACCATCGTCGGAGACCCAGTACTTC. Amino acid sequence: CASSPSSETQYF.

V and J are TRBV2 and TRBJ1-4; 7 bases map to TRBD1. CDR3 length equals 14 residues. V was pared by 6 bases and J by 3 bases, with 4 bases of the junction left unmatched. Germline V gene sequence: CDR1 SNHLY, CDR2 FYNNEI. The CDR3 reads CASSLGQSNEKLFF. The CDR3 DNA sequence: TGTGCCAGCAGCCTGGGACAGTCTAATGAAAAACTGTTTTTT.

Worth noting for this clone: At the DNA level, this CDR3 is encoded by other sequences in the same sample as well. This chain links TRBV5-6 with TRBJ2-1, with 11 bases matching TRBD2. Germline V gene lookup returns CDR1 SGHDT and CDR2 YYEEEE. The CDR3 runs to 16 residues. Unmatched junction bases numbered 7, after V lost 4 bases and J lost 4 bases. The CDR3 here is CASSGLAGGLYNEQFF. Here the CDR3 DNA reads TGTGCCAGCAGCGGATTAGCGGGGGGGCTTTACAATGAGCAGTTCTTC.

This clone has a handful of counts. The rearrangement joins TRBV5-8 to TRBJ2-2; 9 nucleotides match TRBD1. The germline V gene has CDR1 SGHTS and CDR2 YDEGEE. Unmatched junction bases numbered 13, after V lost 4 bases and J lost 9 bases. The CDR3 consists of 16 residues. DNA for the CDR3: TGTGCCAGCAGCCGAAACCTGGGACAGGGCGGCCGGGAGCTGTTTTTT. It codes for CASSRNLGQGGRELFF.

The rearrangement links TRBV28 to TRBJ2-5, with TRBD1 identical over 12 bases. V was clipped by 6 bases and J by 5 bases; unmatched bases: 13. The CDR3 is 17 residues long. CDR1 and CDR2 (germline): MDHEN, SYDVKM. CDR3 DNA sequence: TGTGCCAGCAGCTTGAGCGCCGGGACAGGGGGCGTGGAGACCCAGTACTTC. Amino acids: CASSLSAGTGGVETQYF.

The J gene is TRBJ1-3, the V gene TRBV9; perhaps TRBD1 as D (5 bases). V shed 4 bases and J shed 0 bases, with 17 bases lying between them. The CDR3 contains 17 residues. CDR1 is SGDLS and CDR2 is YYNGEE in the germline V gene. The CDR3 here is CASSPRGRDFSGNTIYF. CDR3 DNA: TGTGCCAGCAGCCCGCGAGGTCGGGACTTCTCTGGAAACACCATATATTTT.

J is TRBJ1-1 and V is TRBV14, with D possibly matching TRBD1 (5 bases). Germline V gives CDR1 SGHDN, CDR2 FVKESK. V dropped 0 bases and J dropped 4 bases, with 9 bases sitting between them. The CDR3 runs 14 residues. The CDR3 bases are TGTGCCAGCAGCCAAGATCCGGGGGGCACTGAAGCTTTCTTT. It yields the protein CASSQDPGGTEAFF. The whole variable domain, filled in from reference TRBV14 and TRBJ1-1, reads EAGVTQFPSHSVIEKGQTVTLRCDPISGHDNLYWYRRVMGKEIKFLLHFVKESKQDESGMPNNRFLAERTGGTYSTLKVQPAELEDSGVYFCASSQDPGGTEAFFGQGTRLTVV.

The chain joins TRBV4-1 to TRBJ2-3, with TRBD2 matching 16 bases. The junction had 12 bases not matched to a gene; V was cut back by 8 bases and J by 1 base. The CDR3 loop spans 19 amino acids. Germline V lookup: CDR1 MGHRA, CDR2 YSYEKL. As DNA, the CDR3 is TGCGCCAGCGGATATACCGGGACTAGCGGGGGGGCTGGCACAGATACGCAGTATTTT. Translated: CASGYTGTSGGAGTDTQYF.

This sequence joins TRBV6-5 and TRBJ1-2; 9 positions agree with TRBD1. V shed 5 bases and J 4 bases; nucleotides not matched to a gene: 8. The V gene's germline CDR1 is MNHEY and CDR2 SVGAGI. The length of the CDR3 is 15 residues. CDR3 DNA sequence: TGTGCCAGCAGTCGGGGGGGACAGGGCTTCTATGGCTACACCTTC. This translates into CASSRGGQGFYGYTF.

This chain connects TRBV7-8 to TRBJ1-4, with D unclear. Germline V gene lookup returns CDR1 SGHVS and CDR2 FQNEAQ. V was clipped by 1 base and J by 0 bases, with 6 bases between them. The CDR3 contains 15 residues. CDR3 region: CASSLVFPTNEKLFF. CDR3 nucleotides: TGTGCCAGCAGCTTAGTATTCCCAACTAATGAAAAACTGTTTTTT.

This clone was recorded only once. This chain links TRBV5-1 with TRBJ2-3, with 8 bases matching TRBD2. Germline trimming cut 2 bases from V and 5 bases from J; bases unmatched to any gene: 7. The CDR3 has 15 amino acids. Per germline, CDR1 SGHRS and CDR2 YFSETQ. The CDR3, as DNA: TGCGCCAGCAGCTTTAGCGGGACGGCGGGAGATACGCAGTATTTT. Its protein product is CASSFSGTAGDTQYF. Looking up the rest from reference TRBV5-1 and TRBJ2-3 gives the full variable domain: KAGVTQTPRYLIKTRGQQVTLSCSPISGHRSVSWYQQTPGQGLQFLFEYFSETQRNKGNFPGRFSGRQFSNSRSEMNVSTLELGDSALYLCASSFSGTAGDTQYFGPGTRLTVL.

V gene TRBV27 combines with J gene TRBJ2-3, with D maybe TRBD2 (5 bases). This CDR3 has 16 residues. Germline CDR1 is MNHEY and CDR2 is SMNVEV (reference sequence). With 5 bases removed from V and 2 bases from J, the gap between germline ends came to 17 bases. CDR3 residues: CASSPSGQRFTDTQYF. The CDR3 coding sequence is TGTGCCAGCAGTCCCTCAGGCCAGCGGTTCACAGATACGCAGTATTTT.